What follows is one TCR beta chain and its context. Its recognized antigen is unknown. No base-level quality is on record; no much larger clone is a single base apart. The sample belongs to a study of blood T cells in healthy people across ages (dated by TCRdb to the mid-2010s). Background for the entire study: Template switching captured roughly one uniquely barcoded TCR beta cDNA molecule per two T cells in model experiments. Age-related changes in TCR beta repertoire diversity were measured in the study by deep sequencing normalized with unique cDNA molecular identifiers. Four age groups were formed from the donors: young (average roughly 16 years), middle-aged (around 39), aged (over 55) and long-lived (about 80). To avoid experimental bias, donors of different ages were randomly spread across the sequencing lanes. Using the same blood draw, the study looked at two additional independent replicas of 1 million unique cDNA reads for two donors, one aged 18 to 30 and the other aged 80 or older. The investigation overall reported the following: Because the CMV infection status of the donors was unknown, age-related changes in expanded clonotypes may potentially have been confounded. As age increased, observed TCR beta diversity per million T cells dropped in a roughly linear way, and a significant reduction was already evident by age 40. Total diversity estimates from one million sequenced T cells were considered lower bounds and underestimates. The percentage of naive T cells measured by flow cytometry correlated strongly with observed TCR beta diversity. Conclusive comparison of naive and antigen-experienced compartments was prevented by the profiling of bulk unsorted PBMCs. Compared with the aged group, the long-lived group had more naive CD4+ T cells, fewer expanded clones and increased TCR diversity, suggesting age selection.

Libraries were made using 5' RACE. Sequencing instrument: Illumina HiSeq 2500. The second PCR ran for about 7 to 11 cycles and used a J-beta primer mix along with a sample-barcoded 5' primer. Each TCR beta cDNA molecule received a unique molecular identifier from a template-switch 5' adaptor carrying 12 random nucleotides. Each sample yielded at least 3 million CDR3-containing paired-end reads. All of the RNA was converted into first-strand cDNA using the Mint cDNA synthesis kit, with a TRBC-specific oligonucleotide serving as the primer. All cDNA was treated with uracil-DNA glycosylase and then went through a first 18-cycle PCR with the universal primers M1SS and BC2_uni_R. The original pipeline was this. Normalization of each sample was performed by random selection of 1 million high-quality reads, each carrying a distinct molecular identifier. Instead of being binned into consensus sequences, reads that shared molecular identifiers were thrown out. MiTCR, with a Q25 quality threshold and the strictest error-elimination algorithm, was used for CDR3 identification, clonotype clustering and error correction. A nonparametric unseen species model with Euler transformation was used to estimate a lower bound on total TCR beta diversity. TCRdb reworked the public reads: Q25 trimming with fastp, MiXCR clone assembly, productive beta chains retained. Rows with a matching CDR3 protein are joined into one entry that keeps the most common DNA and genes. It is TCRdb's table, rather than the study itself, that gives the V and J calls and clone size. The sample data list 600,000 or so distinct CDR3 sequences, and around 20% of these were observed just once. Roughly 3.4% of the sample rests with the top ten.

The CDR3 covers 13 residues, taking in both the cysteine and the phenylalanine. The only DNA kept is the CDR3, 39 bases in frame from the first base. V drops 1 base and J drops 11 bases, leaving 14 bases in between. The germline V gene specifies SQVTM as CDR1 and ANQGSEA as CDR2. Systemically healthy Caucasian individuals from Russia, 35 to 40 in total and aged roughly 6 to 100 years, were included as donors. Each donor gave 8 to 10 milliliters of peripheral blood, drawn into EDTA-treated Vacutainer tubes. Ficoll-Paque density-gradient centrifugation was used to isolate PBMCs, with at least 7 million per sample. Total RNA, at least 5 micrograms per sample, was extracted from PBMCs with Trizol reagent. For every donor, flow cytometry on a PBMC aliquot measured the percentage of naive CD45RAhigh/CD27high T cells.

Sequences were obtained from blood. The receptor was isolated from a man between 65 and 85 years old in good health. In this chain, TRBV29-1 is recombined with TRBJ1-4; possibly the D gene is TRBD1, per 6 matching bases. The DNA sequence is given as TGCAGCGTTGAAGGGGGGGCCACAGGGAAACTGTTTTTT. The translation is CSVEGGATGKLFF.